These 10 T cell receptor beta chains were all obtained from the same sample, sequenced in a study of T-cell reconstitution after alpha-beta-depleted transplantation in children. Preparation of the TCRbeta library was carried out with unique molecular identifiers. Using its own MiXCR run on the PCR reads, TCRdb lists one record per CDR3 protein. The data hold around 960,000 distinct CDR3 sequences, with roughly 29% observed a single time. The sequencing used PBMCs, mostly from graft donor cells, collected 360 days after TCRalphabeta/CD19-depleted stem cell transplant. The receptors originated from a boy younger than two who had a stem cell transplant for SCID, so the T cells may come from the graft donor.

The V call is TRBV2, the J call TRBJ2-7; D remains ambiguous. Germline V gene sequence: CDR1 SNHLY, CDR2 FYNNEI. The CDR3 runs 11 residues. Trimming cost V 7 bases and J 5 bases, with 9 bases left between them. CDR3 amino acids: CASNTKDEQYF. The CDR3 DNA follows: TGTGCCAGCAATACCAAGGACGAGCAGTACTTC.

The chain uses TRBV10-3 and TRBJ2-1; 8 nucleotides agree with TRBD2. Germline lookup yields CDR1 ENHRY and CDR2 SYGVKD. This CDR3 comprises 15 residues. J was trimmed by 5 bases and V by 0 bases; bases with no gene match: 3. CDR3 amino acids: CAISESGGGHNEQFF. The CDR3 nucleotides are TGTGCCATCAGTGAGTCCGGGGGGGGGCACAATGAGCAGTTCTTC.

This clonotype has just a few counts. The V and J genes are TRBV20-1 and TRBJ2-7, with TRBD1 matching 7 bases. CDR1 and CDR2 (germline): DFQATT, SNEGSKA (reference sequence). Losses at the gene ends were 6 bases for V and 5 bases for J; bases not matched to a gene: 10. The CDR3 loop spans 13 amino acids. CDR3 in DNA: TGCAGTGCCGGGGACAGTTTCACCCACGAGCAGTACTTC. Protein: CSAGDSFTHEQYF.

The CDR3 DNA is TGCGCCAGCATCGTAGCGGGGGGGCGCCAAGAGACCCAGTACTTC. It is translated as CASIVAGGRQETQYF. The chain carries TRBV5-1 and TRBJ2-5, with TRBD2 identical over 11 bases. The V segment lost 6 bases and the J segment 1 base; nucleotides outside the gene matches: 5. Germline lookup yields CDR1 SGHRS and CDR2 YFSETQ. This CDR3 has 15 residues. The whole variable domain, filled in from reference TRBV5-1 and TRBJ2-5, reads KAGVTQTPRYLIKTRGQQVTLSCSPISGHRSVSWYQQTPGQGLQFLFEYFSETQRNKGNFPGRFSGRQFSNSRSEMNVSTLELGDSALYLCASIVAGGRQETQYFGPGTRLLVL.

The CDR3 DNA reads as TGTGCCAGCAGCCGAGCAGGACTCCTGGCTTACAATGAGCAGTTCTTC. Its translation: CASSRAGLLAYNEQFF. The chain is built from TRBV11-2 and TRBJ2-1, with D possibly matching TRBD2 (5 bases). V gave up 5 bases and J gave up 4 bases, with 18 bases separating them. CDR1 and CDR2 (germline): SGHAT, FQNNGV. This CDR3 has 16 residues. Looking up the rest from reference TRBV11-2 and TRBJ2-1 gives the full variable domain: EAGVAQSPRYKIIEKRQSVAFWCNPISGHATLYWYQQILGQGPKLLIQFQNNGVVDDSQLPKDRFSAERLKGVDSTLKIQPAKLEDSAVYLCASSRAGLLAYNEQFFGPGTRLTVL.

This clonotype has only a few counts. This rearrangement joins TRBV29-1 to TRBJ2-5, with D possibly TRBD1 on 5 matching bases. In germline, CDR1 is SQVTM, CDR2 ANQGSEA. Trimming left V 2 bases short and J 4 bases short, with 17 bases between. This CDR3 region has 15 residues. The CDR3 DNA reads TGCAGCGTTGAAATGGAAGGGGTTGAGGCAGAGACCCAGTACTTC. Amino acid sequence: CSVEMEGVEAETQYF. Together with reference TRBV29-1 and TRBJ2-5, the CDR3 gives the full variable domain: SAVISQKPSRDICQRGTSLTIQCQVDSQVTMMFWYRQQPGQSLTLIATANQGSEATYESGFVIDKFPISRPNLTFSTLTVSNMSPEDSSIYLCSVEMEGVEAETQYFGPGTRLLVL.

V is TRBV2 and J is TRBJ2-7; TRBD2 aligns across 8 bases. With V trimmed by 6 bases and J by 0 bases, 7 bases remained unmatched. There are 15 residues in the CDR3. In germline, CDR1 is SNHLY, CDR2 FYNNEI. CDR3 nucleotides: TGTGCCAGCAGGCGGGCTAGCGGGCCCTCCTACGAGCAGTACTTC. Amino acid sequence: CASRRASGPSYEQYF. Together with reference TRBV2 and TRBJ2-7, the CDR3 gives the full variable domain: EPEVTQTPSHQVTQMGQEVILRCVPISNHLYFYWYRQILGQKVEFLVSFYNNEISEKSEIFDDQFSVERPDGSNFTLKIRSTKLEDSAMYFCASRRASGPSYEQYFGPGTRLTVT.

This clonotype was found a few times. V is TRBV12-3 or TRBV12-4 and J is TRBJ1-4; D call uncertain. This CDR3 contains 12 residues. The V gene lost 6 bases and the J gene lost 5 bases, with 7 bases spanning the gap. The CDR3 sequence: CASSPENEKLFF. In DNA, the CDR3 is TGTGCCAGCAGCCCGGAAAATGAAAAACTGTTTTTT.

V is TRBV5-1 and J is TRBJ1-1; unclear D gene. The CDR3 has 14 residues. The V and J ends lost 4 bases and 6 bases respectively, with 16 bases between them. CDR1 SGHRS and CDR2 YFSETQ come from the germline V gene. DNA for the CDR3: TGCGCCAGCAGCGTAGGGCAGAGAAACGCTGAAGCTTTCTTT. Its translation is CASSVGQRNAEAFF. The full variable domain, with the rest looked up from reference TRBV5-1 and TRBJ1-1, is KAGVTQTPRYLIKTRGQQVTLSCSPISGHRSVSWYQQTPGQGLQFLFEYFSETQRNKGNFPGRFSGRQFSNSRSEMNVSTLELGDSALYLCASSVGQRNAEAFFGQGTRLTVV.

The chain links TRBV4-3 to TRBJ2-1; TRBD1 matches 8 bases. Germline V CDR1 and CDR2: LGHNA, YSLEER. V trimming: 4 bases; J trimming: 4 bases; junction bases outside the gene matches: 9. The length of the CDR3 is 16 residues. The CDR3 DNA reads TGCGCCAGCAGCCTAGGACAGGGTTGGGGATACAATGAGCAGTTCTTC. Amino acid sequence: CASSLGQGWGYNEQFF.